This TCR beta chain came from a study of T cell responses to AZD1222 COVID-19 vaccine. Assay: immunoSEQ multiplex PCR; the TCRdb copy retains only in-frame clones and omits some. The profile shows fewer than 150,000 clones, roughly 90% of them singletons. Trimming removed 1 base from V and 7 bases from J, with 16 bases in between. The CDR3 sequence is 14 residues long. Germline V gene lookup returns CDR1 GTSNPN and CDR2 SVGIG (reference sequence). This receptor was taken from an adult in good health. The rearrangement links TRBV30 to TRBJ1-2; D possibly corresponds to TRBD1 (5 bases). Sequencing used peripheral blood, obtained on day 0 of AZD1222 vaccination. The CDR3 spells CAWSDHRGSGGYTF. The CDR3 DNA sequence: TGTGCCTGGAGTGATCATCGGGGGTCGGGTGGCTACACCTTC.